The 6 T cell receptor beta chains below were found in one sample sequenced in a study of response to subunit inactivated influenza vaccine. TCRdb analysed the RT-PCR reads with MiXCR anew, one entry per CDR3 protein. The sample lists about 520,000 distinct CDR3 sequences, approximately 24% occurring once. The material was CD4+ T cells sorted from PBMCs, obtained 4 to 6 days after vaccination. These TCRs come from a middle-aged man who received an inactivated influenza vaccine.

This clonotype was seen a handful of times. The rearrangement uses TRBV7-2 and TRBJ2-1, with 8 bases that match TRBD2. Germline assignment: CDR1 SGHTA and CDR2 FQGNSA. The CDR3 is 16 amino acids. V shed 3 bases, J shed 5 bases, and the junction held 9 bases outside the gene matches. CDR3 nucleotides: TGTGCCAGCAGCTTGGCTTTCGGGAGGGCCAACAATGAGCAGTTCTTC. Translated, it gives CASSLAFGRANNEQFF. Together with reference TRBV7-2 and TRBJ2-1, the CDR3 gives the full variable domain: GAGVSQSPSNKVTEKGKDVELRCDPISGHTALYWYRQSLGQGLEFLIYFQGNSAPDKSGLPSDRFSAERTGGSVSTLTIQRTQQEDSAVYLCASSLAFGRANNEQFFGPGTRLTVL.

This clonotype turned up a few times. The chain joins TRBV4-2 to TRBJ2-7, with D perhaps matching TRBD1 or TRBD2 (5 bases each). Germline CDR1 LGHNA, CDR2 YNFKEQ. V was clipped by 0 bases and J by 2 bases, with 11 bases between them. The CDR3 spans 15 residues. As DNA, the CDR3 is TGTGCCAGCAGCCAAGAACTAGGGGCAGCCTACGAGCAGTACTTC. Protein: CASSQELGAAYEQYF.

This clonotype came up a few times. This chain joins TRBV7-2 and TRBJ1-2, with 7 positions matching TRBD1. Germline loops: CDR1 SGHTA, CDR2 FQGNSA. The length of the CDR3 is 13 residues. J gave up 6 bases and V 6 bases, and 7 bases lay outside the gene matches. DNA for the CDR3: TGTGCCAGCAGTCCGACAGGGAGCCATGGCTACACCTTC. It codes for CASSPTGSHGYTF. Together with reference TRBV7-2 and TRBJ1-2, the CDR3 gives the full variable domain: GAGVSQSPSNKVTEKGKDVELRCDPISGHTALYWYRQSLGQGLEFLIYFQGNSAPDKSGLPSDRFSAERTGGSVSTLTIQRTQQEDSAVYLCASSPTGSHGYTFGSGTRLTVV.

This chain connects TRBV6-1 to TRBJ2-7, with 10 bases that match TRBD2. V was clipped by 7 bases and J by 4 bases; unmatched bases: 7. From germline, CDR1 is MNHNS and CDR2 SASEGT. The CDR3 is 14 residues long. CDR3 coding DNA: TGTGCCAGCACCATGAGCGGGGGGGGGTACGAGCAGTACTTC. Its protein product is CASTMSGGGYEQYF.

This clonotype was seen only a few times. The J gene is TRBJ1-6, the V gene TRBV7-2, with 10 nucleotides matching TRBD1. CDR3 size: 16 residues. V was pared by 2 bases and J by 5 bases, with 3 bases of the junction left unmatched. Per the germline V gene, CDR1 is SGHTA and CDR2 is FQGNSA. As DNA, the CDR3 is TGTGCCAGCAGCTTAAAGGGACAGGGGAATAATTCACCCCTCCACTTT. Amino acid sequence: CASSLKGQGNNSPLHF.

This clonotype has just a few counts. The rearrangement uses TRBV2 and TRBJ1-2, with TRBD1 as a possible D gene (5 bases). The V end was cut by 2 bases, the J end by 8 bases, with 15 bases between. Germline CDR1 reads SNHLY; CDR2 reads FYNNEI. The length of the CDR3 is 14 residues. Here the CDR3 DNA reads TGTGCCAGCAGTGAAACCGGACAATTCTACGGCTACACCTTC. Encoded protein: CASSETGQFYGYTF. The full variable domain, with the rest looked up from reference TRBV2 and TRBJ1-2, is EPEVTQTPSHQVTQMGQEVILRCVPISNHLYFYWYRQILGQKVEFLVSFYNNEISEKSEIFDDQFSVERPDGSNFTLKIRSTKLEDSAMYFCASSETGQFYGYTFGSGTRLTVV.